The rows below give T cell receptor beta chains drawn from one sample of a study of T cells in tuberculosis. Sequencing used immunoSEQ multiplex PCR; TCRdb keeps in-frame clones, though not all of them. The sample has about 33,000 clones, just over 90% seen once. Sequenced material: PBMCs, taken at tuberculosis diagnosis. The receptors here all came from an adult with tuberculosis. Some clones in this sample may be carry-over from other donors' samples. Both conserved end residues are part of each CDR3. The order of the fields is J gene, V gene, D gene, clone size, CDR3 length, CDR3 protein, CDR3 DNA. The D gene is left open where the match is weak. The size of a clone is reported for some rows only, either as once, few or many, or as a class for expanded clones.

J: TRBJ2-5; V: TRBV6-5; D: TRBD2; size: .; length: 15; CDR3: CASSYELAGQETQYF; DNA: TGTGCCAGCAGTTACGAGCTAGCGGGGCAAGAGACCCAGTACTTC
J: TRBJ2-3; V: TRBV6-5; D: TRBD1; size: once; length: 15; CDR3: CASSYAGGSTDTQYF; DNA: TGTGCCAGCAGTTACGCAGGGGGAAGCACAGATACGCAGTATTTT
J: TRBJ2-1; V: TRBV10-2; D: .; size: .; length: 16; CDR3: CASSHPGTQLGGEQFF; DNA: TGCGCCAGCAGCCATCCCGGGACACAATTGGGGGGGGAGCAGTTCTTC
J: TRBJ1-4; V: TRBV2; D: .; size: .; length: 18; CDR3: CASSEEQGIRATNEKLFF; DNA: TGTGCCAGCAGTGAGGAACAGGGTATACGGGCAACTAATGAAAAACTGTTTTTT
J: TRBJ2-3; V: TRBV10-2; D: TRBD2; size: .; length: 15; CDR3: CASGPLSGGVDTQYF; DNA: TGCGCCAGCGGTCCCCTCAGCGGGGGGGTGGATACGCAGTATTTT
J: TRBJ2-1; V: TRBV6-5; D: .; size: .; length: 11; CDR3: CASLSYNEQFF; DNA: TGTGCCAGCCTTTCGTACAATGAGCAGTTCTTC
J: TRBJ1-4; V: TRBV10-3; D: TRBD1; size: .; length: 12; CDR3: CAVRDREEKLFF; DNA: TGTGCCGTCCGGGACAGGGAAGAAAAACTGTTTTTT
J: TRBJ1-5; V: TRBV19; D: .; size: .; length: 13; CDR3: CASSNRASQPQHF; DNA: TGTGCCAGTAGTAACAGGGCCAGCCAGCCCCAGCATTTT
J: TRBJ2-6; V: TRBV18; D: .; size: .; length: 17; CDR3: CASSPDSPNSGANVLTF; DNA: TGTGCCAGCTCACCGGACAGCCCAAACTCTGGGGCCAACGTCCTGACTTTC
J: TRBJ2-3; V: TRBV6-5; D: .; size: few; length: 14; CDR3: CASSYWAGADTQYF; DNA: TGTGCCAGCAGTTACTGGGCCGGGGCAGATACGCAGTATTTT
J: TRBJ2-1; V: TRBV9; D: TRBD2; size: .; length: 14; CDR3: CASSETSGGDEQFF; DNA: TGTGCCAGCAGCGAGACTAGCGGAGGCGATGAGCAGTTCTTC
J: TRBJ2-1; V: TRBV18; D: .; size: .; length: 17; CDR3: CASSPGVGGSLYNEQFF; DNA: TGTGCCAGCTCCCCCGGCGTCGGGGGTTCCCTGTACAATGAGCAGTTCTTC
J: TRBJ2-2; V: TRBV11-2; D: .; size: .; length: 16; CDR3: CASSLVLPGYTGELFF; DNA: TGTGCCAGCAGCTTAGTTCTCCCAGGGTACACCGGGGAGCTGTTTTTT
J: TRBJ2-3; V: TRBV10-2; D: .; size: .; length: 15; CDR3: CASSEGGGSTDTQYF; DNA: TGCGCCAGCAGTGAAGGCGGGGGCAGCACAGATACGCAGTATTTT
J: TRBJ1-2; V: TRBV19; D: .; size: .; length: 14; CDR3: CASSTRENREGYTF; DNA: TGTGCCAGTAGTACTCGAGAGAACAGGGAGGGCTACACCTTC
J: TRBJ1-5; V: TRBV18; D: .; size: once; length: 14; CDR3: CASSPGAGMQPQHF; DNA: TGTGCCAGCTCACCTGGGGCAGGGATGCAGCCCCAGCATTTT
J: TRBJ1-1; V: TRBV7-6; D: .; size: .; length: 12; CDR3: CASSLDGSEAFF; DNA: TGTGCCAGCAGCTTAGACGGGTCTGAAGCTTTCTTT
J: TRBJ2-7; V: TRBV6-1; D: .; size: .; length: 14; CDR3: CASSHDRTENEQYF; DNA: TGTGCCAGCAGTCATGACAGAACGGAAAATGAGCAGTACTTC
J: TRBJ2-1; V: TRBV9; D: .; size: .; length: 14; CDR3: CASSRLEGYNEQFF; DNA: TGTGCCAGCAGCCGACTAGAGGGCTACAATGAGCAGTTCTTC
J: TRBJ1-1; V: TRBV5-1; D: TRBD1; size: .; length: 17; CDR3: CASSLFTGQGWGTEAFF; DNA: TGCGCCAGCAGCTTATTTACGGGACAGGGATGGGGCACTGAAGCTTTCTTT
J: TRBJ2-7; V: TRBV27; D: .; size: .; length: 16; CDR3: CASSSLAFAPSYEQYF; DNA: TGTGCCAGCAGTTCCCTAGCATTTGCCCCAAGCTACGAGCAGTACTTC
J: TRBJ1-6; V: TRBV5-6; D: TRBD1; size: .; length: 15; CDR3: CASSPRDREASPLHF; DNA: TGTGCCAGCAGCCCCAGGGACAGGGAGGCTTCACCCCTCCACTTT
J: TRBJ1-1; V: TRBV5-1; D: TRBD1; size: .; length: 16; CDR3: CASSPGRQGRGTEAFF; DNA: TGCGCCAGCAGCCCGGGCCGACAGGGAAGGGGCACTGAAGCTTTCTTT
J: TRBJ1-1; V: TRBV25-1; D: TRBD1; size: .; length: 14; CDR3: CASSESDRGAEAFF; DNA: TGTGCCAGCAGTGAATCGGACAGGGGTGCTGAAGCTTTCTTT
J: TRBJ2-7; V: TRBV7-2; D: .; size: .; length: 13; CDR3: CASSFGQTYEQYF; DNA: TGTGCCAGCAGCTTTGGACAGACCTACGAGCAGTACTTC
J: TRBJ2-6; V: TRBV5-1; D: TRBD1; size: once; length: 18; CDR3: CASSLGWDRGSGANVLTF; DNA: TGCGCCAGCAGCTTGGGGTGGGACAGGGGCTCTGGGGCCAACGTCCTGACTTTC
J: TRBJ2-7; V: TRBV19; D: .; size: once; length: 17; CDR3: CASSIRGGQGISYEQYF; DNA: TGTGCCAGTAGTATACGCGGCGGGCAGGGGATCTCCTACGAGCAGTACTTC
J: TRBJ2-7; V: TRBV9; D: TRBD2; size: .; length: 16; CDR3: CASSVGSRGAAYEQYF; DNA: TGTGCCAGCAGCGTAGGCTCGCGGGGGGCCGCCTACGAGCAGTACTTC
J: TRBJ1-5; V: TRBV6-5; D: .; size: few; length: 13; CDR3: CASSRGTGQPQHF; DNA: TGTGCCAGCAGCCGGGGGACGGGGCAGCCCCAGCATTTT
J: TRBJ2-5; V: TRBV7-9; D: .; size: .; length: 12; CDR3: CASSPGLETQYF; DNA: TGTGCCAGCAGCCCAGGGTTAGAGACCCAGTACTTC
J: TRBJ1-1; V: TRBV2; D: TRBD1; size: few; length: 14; CDR3: CASSSQGKGTEAFF; DNA: TGTGCCAGCAGTTCACAGGGGAAGGGTACTGAAGCTTTCTTT
J: TRBJ2-7; V: TRBV6-4; D: .; size: .; length: 16; CDR3: CASSDSIAGRTYEQYF; DNA: TGTGCCAGCAGTGACTCGATCGCGGGGCGGACCTACGAGCAGTACTTC
J: TRBJ1-6; V: TRBV7-2; D: .; size: few; length: 15; CDR3: CASSLYAALASPLHF; DNA: TGTGCCAGCAGCTTATACGCCGCCCTAGCGTCACCCCTCCACTTT
J: TRBJ1-1; V: TRBV29-1; D: TRBD1; size: .; length: 15; CDR3: CSVVGQVLMNTEAFF; DNA: TGCAGCGTTGTGGGACAGGTCCTAATGAACACTGAAGCTTTCTTT
J: TRBJ1-1; V: TRBV5-1; D: .; size: few; length: 17; CDR3: CASSSPRLAGTNTEAFF; DNA: TGCGCCAGCAGCTCGCCCCGATTGGCGGGGACGAACACTGAAGCTTTCTTT
J: TRBJ2-3; V: TRBV10-3; D: TRBD1; size: .; length: 16; CDR3: CAIRDRVLGSTDTQYF; DNA: TGTGCCATCAGGGACAGGGTGTTGGGTTCCACAGATACGCAGTATTTT
J: TRBJ2-2; V: TRBV9; D: .; size: few; length: 14; CDR3: CASSPRGNTGELFF; DNA: TGTGCCAGCAGCCCTCGGGGAAACACCGGGGAGCTGTTTTTT
J: TRBJ2-7; V: TRBV2; D: TRBD1; size: .; length: 14; CDR3: CACRRDRPEYEQYF; DNA: TGTGCCTGCCGTCGGGACAGGCCTGAATACGAGCAGTACTTC
J: TRBJ1-6; V: TRBV10-3; D: .; size: .; length: 13; CDR3: CAISATDTLPLHF; DNA: TGTGCCATCAGTGCTACGGACACCCTCCCCCTCCACTTT
J: TRBJ2-1; V: TRBV6-1; D: TRBD1; size: .; length: 14; CDR3: CASSEVRGPDEQFF; DNA: TGTGCCAGCAGTGAGGTTAGGGGGCCGGATGAGCAGTTCTTC